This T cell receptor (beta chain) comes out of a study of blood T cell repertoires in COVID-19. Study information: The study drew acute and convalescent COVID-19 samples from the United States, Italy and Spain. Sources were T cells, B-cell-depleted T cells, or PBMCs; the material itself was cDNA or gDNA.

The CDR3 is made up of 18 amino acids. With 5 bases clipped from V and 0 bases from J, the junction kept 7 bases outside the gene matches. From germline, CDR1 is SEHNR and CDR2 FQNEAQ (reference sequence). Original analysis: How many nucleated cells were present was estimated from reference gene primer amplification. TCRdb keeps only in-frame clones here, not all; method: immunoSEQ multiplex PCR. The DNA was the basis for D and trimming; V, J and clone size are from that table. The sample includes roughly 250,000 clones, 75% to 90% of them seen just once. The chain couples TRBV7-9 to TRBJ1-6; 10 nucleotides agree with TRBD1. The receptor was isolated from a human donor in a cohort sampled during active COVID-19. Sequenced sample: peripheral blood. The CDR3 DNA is TGTGCCAGCAGCCCGACGACAGGGGGCAGCTCCTATAATTCACCCCTCCACTTT. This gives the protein CASSPTTGGSSYNSPLHF.